This TCR beta chain was sequenced in a study of T cells in Graves' hyperthyroidism and ophthalmopathy. Researchers amplified the TCR beta CDR3 regions from RNA transcripts. HTBI primers were the set used in a first-round RT-PCR of the TCR CDR3. TCRdb reprocessed the multiplex PCR reads with MiXCR, giving one entry per CDR3 protein. Among hundreds of thousands of distinct CDR3 sequences listed, around 15% were seen once. The CDR3 has 13 residues. Germline V gives CDR1 SGHRS, CDR2 YFSETQ. Trimming shortened V by 7 bases and J by 5 bases, and 16 bases separated the two germline ends. The sample comprised blood. This sequence was found in a middle-aged woman with Graves' ophthalmopathy. The chain has TRBV5-1 and TRBJ2-7; D could derive from TRBD1 or TRBD2 (6 bases each). The CDR3 nucleotides read TGCGCCAGCGGAATTGGGGGGCCGGACGAGCAGTACTTC. This sequence encodes CASGIGGPDEQYF.